Below, 12 T cell receptor beta chains from the same sample are listed, as sequenced in a study of cytotoxic CD8 clonotypes in ibrutinib-treated CLL. Some clones are missing from TCRdb's copy, which holds only in-frame ones; the method was immunoSEQ multiplex PCR. The data contain 150,000 to 200,000 clones, roughly 84% of them seen just once; the ten biggest clones take up approximately 2.9%. This specimen was PBMCs, taken at disease progression, from a patient treated with ibrutinib. The receptors originated from a human donor with chronic lymphocytic leukemia.

The chain links TRBV5-6 to TRBJ1-4; 7 bases align to TRBD1. This CDR3 comprises 15 residues. Looked up from germline, CDR1 is SGHDT and CDR2 is YYEEEE. V lost 4 bases and J lost 7; bases outside the gene matches: 10. The CDR3 nucleotides are TGTGCCAGCAGCCCGACAGGGTGGGGACTTGAAAAACTGTTTTTT. Protein: CASSPTGWGLEKLFF.

V gene TRBV29-1 combines with J gene TRBJ2-7; D is possibly TRBD1 (6 bases). CDR1 is SQVTM, CDR2 ANQGSEA, per germline. This CDR3 contains 12 residues. V was pared by 4 bases and J by 5 bases, with 12 bases between. The CDR3 coding sequence is TGCAGCGTTGGCACAGGGCTGAACGAGCAGTACTTC. Translation: CSVGTGLNEQYF.

This chain connects TRBV6-1 to TRBJ2-5; D is possibly TRBD1 (7 bases). Trimming shortened V by 6 bases and J by 5 bases, and 13 bases separated the two germline ends. This CDR3 region has 13 residues. Germline CDR1 MNHNS, CDR2 SASEGT. The chain's CDR3 is CASRAGGGETQYF. DNA of the CDR3: TGTGCCAGCAGGGCAGGGGGAGGTGAGACCCAGTACTTC.

The chain combines TRBV7-6 with TRBJ2-7; the D gene is possibly TRBD1 (6 bases). Germline assignment: CDR1 SGHVS and CDR2 FNYEAQ. Trimming left V 4 bases short and J 3 bases short, with 13 bases between. The CDR3 loop spans 14 amino acids. The CDR3 is CASSSYTGSYEQYF. As DNA, the CDR3 is TGTGCCAGCAGCTCATACACAGGGAGCTACGAGCAGTACTTC.

The chain joins TRBV9 to TRBJ2-3; D may be TRBD2 (6 bases). There are 15 residues in the CDR3. Germline CDR1 and CDR2: SGDLS and YYNGEE. V lost 1 base and J 4 bases, leaving 13 bases between the germline ends. CDR3 DNA sequence: TGTGCCAGCAGCGTATCCGGGAGTAGGGCAGATACGCAGTATTTT. As protein: CASSVSGSRADTQYF.

V is TRBV6-1 and J is TRBJ1-5; unclear D gene. V lost 5 bases and J 7 bases, leaving 18 bases between the germline ends. The CDR3 contains 15 residues. Germline CDR1 reads MNHNS; CDR2 reads SASEGT. CDR3 loop: CASSPRLGSGQPQHF. CDR3 DNA sequence: TGTGCCAGCAGTCCTAGGCTGGGGTCGGGACAGCCCCAGCATTTT.

The chain links TRBV28 to TRBJ1-5; D gene unclear. CDR3 length: 15 residues. Germline V gene data show CDR1 as MDHEN and CDR2 as SYDVKM. V dropped 5 bases and J dropped 5 bases, with 16 bases sitting between them. In DNA, the CDR3 is TGTGCCAGCAGTAACTCGGACGGAATCGATCAGCCCCAGCATTTT. It specifies CASSNSDGIDQPQHF.

The genes are TRBV6-1 and TRBJ1-1; the match to TRBD1 covers 11 bases. The CDR3 is 15 amino acids. CDR1 MNHNS and CDR2 SASEGT come from the germline V gene. V was clipped by 0 bases and J by 5 bases; unmatched bases: 2. The CDR3 region has the DNA TGTGCCAGCAGTGAAGCCGGGACAGGGGGTACTGAAGCTTTCTTT. It encodes CASSEAGTGGTEAFF.

V is TRBV11-2 and J is TRBJ2-3; 8 nucleotides line up with TRBD2. Germline V gene data show CDR1 as SGHAT and CDR2 as FQNNGV. The junction had 10 bases not matched to a gene; V was cut back by 3 bases and J by 2 bases. The CDR3 length is 17 residues. The CDR3, as DNA: TGTGCCAGCAGCTTTGTTAGCGGGACATCGGTCACAGATACGCAGTATTTT. Its translation: CASSFVSGTSVTDTQYF.

The chain uses TRBV28 and TRBJ2-3, with no clear D. Germline V gene data show CDR1 as MDHEN and CDR2 as SYDVKM. This CDR3 region has 12 residues. Trimming took off 8 bases at V and 2 bases at J, with 8 bases between the two ends. The CDR3 nucleotides read TGTGCCAGCCTAGGCTACACAGATACGCAGTATTTT. Encoded protein: CASLGYTDTQYF. Variable domain in full (rest from reference TRBV28 and TRBJ2-3): DVKVTQSSRYLVKRTGEKVFLECVQDMDHENMFWYRQDPGLGLRLIYFSYDVKMKEKGDIPEGYSVSREKKERFSLILESASTNQTSMYLCASLGYTDTQYFGPGTRLTVL.

This clone was seen many times. The chain links TRBV28 to TRBJ1-1; 8 nucleotides match TRBD1. The CDR3 loop spans 15 amino acids. The germline V gene has CDR1 MDHEN and CDR2 SYDVKM. V dropped 2 bases and J dropped 3; count of bases not matched to a gene: 5. CDR3 residues: CASSLDRGWDTEAFF. For the CDR3, the DNA is TGTGCCAGCAGTTTAGACAGGGGATGGGACACTGAAGCTTTCTTT.

The rearrangement links TRBV5-1 to TRBJ1-1; TRBD1 might be the D (5 bases). The CDR3 sequence is 17 residues long. V was trimmed by 2 bases and J by 1 base, leaving 18 bases between them. CDR1 is SGHRS, CDR2 YFSETQ, per germline. The DNA of the CDR3 is TGCGCCAGCAGCTTTAATCACCTAACAGGAGAGAACACTGAAGCTTTCTTT. Residues: CASSFNHLTGENTEAFF.